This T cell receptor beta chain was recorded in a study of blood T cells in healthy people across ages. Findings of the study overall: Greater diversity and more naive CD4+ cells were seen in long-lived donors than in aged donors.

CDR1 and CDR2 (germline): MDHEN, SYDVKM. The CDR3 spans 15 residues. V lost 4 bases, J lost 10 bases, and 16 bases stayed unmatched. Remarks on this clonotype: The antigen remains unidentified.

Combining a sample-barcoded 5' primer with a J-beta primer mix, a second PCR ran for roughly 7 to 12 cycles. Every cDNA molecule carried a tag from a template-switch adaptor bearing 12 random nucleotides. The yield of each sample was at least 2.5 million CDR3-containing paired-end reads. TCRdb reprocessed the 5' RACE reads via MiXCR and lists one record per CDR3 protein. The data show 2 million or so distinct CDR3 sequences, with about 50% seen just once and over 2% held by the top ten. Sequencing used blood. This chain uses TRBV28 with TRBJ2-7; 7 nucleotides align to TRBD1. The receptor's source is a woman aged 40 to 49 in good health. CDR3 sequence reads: CASSSKTQGPRVQYF. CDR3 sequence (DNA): TGTGCCAGCAGTTCGAAGACACAGGGGCCAAGGGTCCAGTACTTC.